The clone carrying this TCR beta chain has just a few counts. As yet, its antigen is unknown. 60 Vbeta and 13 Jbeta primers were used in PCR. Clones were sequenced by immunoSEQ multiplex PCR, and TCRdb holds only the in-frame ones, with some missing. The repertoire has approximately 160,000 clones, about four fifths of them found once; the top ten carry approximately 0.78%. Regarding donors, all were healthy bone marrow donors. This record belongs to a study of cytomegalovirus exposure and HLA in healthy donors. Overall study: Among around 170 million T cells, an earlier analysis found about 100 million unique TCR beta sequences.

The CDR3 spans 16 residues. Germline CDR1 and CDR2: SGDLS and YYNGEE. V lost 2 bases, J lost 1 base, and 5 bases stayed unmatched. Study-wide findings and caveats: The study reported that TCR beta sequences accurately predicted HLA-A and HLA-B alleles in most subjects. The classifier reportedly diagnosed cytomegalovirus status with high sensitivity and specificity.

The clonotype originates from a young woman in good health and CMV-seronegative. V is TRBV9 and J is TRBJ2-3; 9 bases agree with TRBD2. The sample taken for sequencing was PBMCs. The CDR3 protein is CASSVLGGRGTDTQYF. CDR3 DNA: TGTGCCAGCAGCGTTCTTGGCGGGAGGGGCACAGATACGCAGTATTTT.